The source of this T cell receptor beta chain is a study of T cells in Graves' hyperthyroidism and ophthalmopathy. V was clipped by 3 bases and J by 5 bases, with 23 bases between them. The CDR3 loop spans 17 amino acids. Amplification of TCR beta CDR3 regions was performed using RNA transcripts as template. The HTBI set primed first-round TCR CDR3 RT-PCR. TCRdb itself ran the multiplex PCR reads through MiXCR, one entry per CDR3 protein. The table lists about 540,000 distinct CDR3 sequences, around 42% of them singletons. This chain uses TRBV12-3 or TRBV12-4 with TRBJ2-7; TRBD1 is a possible D gene (9 bases). Sample: peripheral blood or thyroid tissue (not recorded which). The origin of this receptor is a woman under 30 with Graves' hyperthyroidism. Here the CDR3 reads CASSFRGGGQGYHEQYF. The CDR3, as DNA: TGTGCCAGCAGTTTCCGGGGGGGTGGACAGGGGTACCACGAGCAGTACTTC.